This T cell receptor (beta chain) was captured in a study of T cells in Graves' hyperthyroidism and ophthalmopathy. Amplification of TCR beta CDR3 regions was performed using RNA transcripts as template. The primer set for the first-round RT-PCR of the TCR CDR3 was HTBI. TCRdb ran MiXCR on the multiplex PCR reads and lists one entry per CDR3 protein. The table lists approximately 430,000 distinct CDR3 sequences, around 14% of them singletons. This clonotype was recorded many times. The CDR3 consists of 17 residues. Germline CDR1 LNHDA, CDR2 SQIVND (reference sequence). Trimming at V came to 2 bases and at J to 4 bases, leaving 4 bases not matched to a gene.

The rearrangement links TRBV19 to TRBJ2-1; 14 bases are a match to TRBD2. Sequencing was carried out using blood. This clonotype was sampled from a woman under 30 with Graves' hyperthyroidism. The CDR3 here is CASSILRTSGRYNEQFF. The CDR3 DNA is TGTGCCAGTAGTATATTAAGGACTAGCGGGAGGTACAATGAGCAGTTCTTC.